This TCR beta chain was sequenced for a study of CD8 T cells in ankylosing spondylitis. Findings and limits, study-wide: Reactive arthritis synovial fluid and blood were previously reported to contain some motif variants.

A single record per CDR3 protein comes from TCRdb applying MiXCR to the 5' RACE reads. In the table there are 200,000 to 300,000 distinct CDR3 sequences, roughly a quarter of which are singletons. The CDR3 is 13 residues long. CDR1 DFQATT and CDR2 SNEGSKA come from the germline V gene (reference sequence). The V end was cut by 3 bases, the J end by 5 bases, with 11 bases between. This clonotype came up a few times. Its target is not known. This sequence was found in a male donor with ankylosing spondylitis or in good health (not recorded which). Sequencing was performed on blood, either unsorted or a sorted T cell fraction (not recorded which). The J gene is TRBJ1-5, the V gene TRBV20-1; possible D gene TRBD1, 5 bases. CDR3 coding DNA: TGCAGTGCTAGGATGACAGACGATCAGCCCCAGCATTTT. Protein product: CSARMTDDQPQHF.